This T cell receptor beta chain is drawn from a study of blood T cell repertoires in COVID-19. Study information: Spain, Italy and the United States supplied samples that represented acute and convalescent COVID-19. The cDNA or gDNA used as material had been derived from T cells, B-cell-depleted T cells, or PBMCs.

V lost 1 base and J lost 6, with 12 bases in between. The CDR3 totals 14 residues. CDR1 is SGHAT and CDR2 is FQNNGV in the germline V gene. Under the authors' procedure: Reference gene primer amplification in the assay estimated nucleated cell counts. The method was immunoSEQ multiplex PCR; TCRdb's version includes in-frame clones alone and lacks a portion of them. The D gene and trimming were derived from the DNA, and the V and J assignments and clone size from that table. Among some 220,000 clones listed, almost 85% were seen once. The rearrangement joins TRBV11-2 to TRBJ1-1; D is unresolved. The clonotype comes from a man aged 50 or older with acute or convalescent COVID-19. Material: peripheral blood. Written as DNA, the CDR3 is TGTGCCAGCAGCTTAGGTCTAAGCAGGTCTGAAGCTTTCTTT. Its translation: CASSLGLSRSEAFF.